This T cell receptor (beta chain) comes out of a study of regulatory T cells in long-lasting Graves disease. Many counts were recorded for this clonotype. Libraries of TCR beta came from iRepertoire HTBI primers plus Arm-PCR of CDR3 regions. TCRdb re-analysed the multiplex PCR reads in MiXCR, keeping a single row per CDR3 protein. The repertoire holds more than 400,000 distinct CDR3 sequences, with roughly 15% as singletons. Time point in this sample: newly diagnosed GD, antithyroid drugs for less than 3 months. The TCR library was made from RNA extracted from PBMCs. This sample was shared with a second study, whose subject was T cells in Graves' hyperthyroidism and ophthalmopathy. That work adds: The diagnostic basis comprised clinical symptoms, serum thyroxine and TRAb, thyroid ultrasound and orbital computed tomography.

Source: peripheral blood mononuclear cells (PBMCs), taken at new diagnosis, from a patient treated with antithyroid drugs. The clonotype comes from a man aged 40-49 years with Graves disease.

DNA for the CDR3: TGTGCCACCAGTGCCCTGTCCGCGGTCCAAAGTGATAGCGATGAGCAGTTCTTC. Encoded protein: CATSALSAVQSDSDEQFF. This chain links TRBV24-1 with TRBJ2-1, with D perhaps TRBD2 (5 bases). V gave up 5 bases and J gave up 8 bases, with 27 bases separating them. The CDR3 has 18 residues. Per the germline V gene, CDR1 is KGHDR and CDR2 is SFDVKD.